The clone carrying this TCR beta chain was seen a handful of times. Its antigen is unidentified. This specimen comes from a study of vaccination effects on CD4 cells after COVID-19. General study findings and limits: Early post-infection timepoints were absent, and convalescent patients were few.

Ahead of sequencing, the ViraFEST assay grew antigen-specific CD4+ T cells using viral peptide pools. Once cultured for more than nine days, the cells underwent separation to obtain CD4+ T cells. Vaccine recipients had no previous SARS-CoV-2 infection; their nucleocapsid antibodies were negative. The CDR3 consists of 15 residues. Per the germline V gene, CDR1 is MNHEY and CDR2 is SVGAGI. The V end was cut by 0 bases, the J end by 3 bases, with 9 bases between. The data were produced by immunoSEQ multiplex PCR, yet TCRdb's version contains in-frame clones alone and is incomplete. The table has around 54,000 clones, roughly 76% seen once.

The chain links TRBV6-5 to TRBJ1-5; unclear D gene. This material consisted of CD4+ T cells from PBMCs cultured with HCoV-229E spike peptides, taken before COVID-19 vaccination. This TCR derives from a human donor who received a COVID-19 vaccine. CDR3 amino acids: CASSYSTPLNQPQHF. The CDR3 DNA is TGTGCCAGCAGTTACTCGACCCCCCTCAATCAGCCCCAGCATTTT.